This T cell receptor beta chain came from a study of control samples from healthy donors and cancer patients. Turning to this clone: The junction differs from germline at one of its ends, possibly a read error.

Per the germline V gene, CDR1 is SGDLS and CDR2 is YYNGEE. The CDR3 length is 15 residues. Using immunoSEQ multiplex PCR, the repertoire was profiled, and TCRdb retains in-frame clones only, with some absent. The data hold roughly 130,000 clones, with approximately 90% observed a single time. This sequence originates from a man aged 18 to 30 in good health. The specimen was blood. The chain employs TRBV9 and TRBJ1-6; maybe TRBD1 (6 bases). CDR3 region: CARRLGGAGNSPLHF. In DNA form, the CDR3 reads TGTGCCCGCAGGCTGGGGGGGGCGGGAAATTCACCCCTCCACTTT.